The sequence of this T cell receptor beta chain was determined in a study of T cell responses to AZD1222 COVID-19 vaccine. Findings and caveats of the study: Repertoire samples came only from after the peak T cell response.

The germline V gene encodes CDR1 LNHDA and CDR2 SQIVND (reference sequence). CDR3 size: 13 residues. The V end was cut by 7 bases, the J end by 7 bases, with 16 bases between. Data came from immunoSEQ multiplex PCR; TCRdb stores just in-frame clones and leaves some out. Among some 99,000 clones, about nine tenths were seen once, and the ten largest hold about 15%. In this sample, this clone turned up a few times. The target antigen is unknown. Sequencing was performed on peripheral blood, taken 28 days after the second AZD1222 dose. The chain recombines TRBV19 with TRBJ1-2; D is ambiguous. The TCR comes from an adult who received the AZD1222 COVID-19 vaccine. This CDR3 is CASMDLTVGGYTF. The CDR3 DNA follows: TGTGCCAGTATGGATCTCACCGTCGGTGGCTACACCTTC.